This T cell receptor beta chain was found in a study of tumor-infiltrating lymphocytes in primary liver carcinoma. Points from the study as a whole: Only about 7.5-24% of top clones showed up in all five tumor regions. A significantly higher top-250-clone fraction was recorded for tumors than for blood (p = 0.039).

Total RNA amounting to 500 ng was the source from which TCR beta cDNA was made with a constant-region primer. Three nested multiplex PCR rounds of slightly modified ARM-PCR generated TCR beta libraries. Two initial PCR rounds of about 10 cycles each paired TRBV1-TRBV30 forward primers with a C-beta reverse primer. TCRdb reanalysed the multiplex PCR reads using MiXCR and keeps one entry per CDR3 protein. The sample records 100,000 or so distinct CDR3 sequences, around 66% being singletons. With regard to this clonotype: The target antigen is unknown.

Germline CDR1 SNHLY, CDR2 FYNNEI. The CDR3 length is 14 residues. The V end was cut by 2 bases, the J end by 5 bases, with 10 bases between. The roughly 17-31 mg bulk tissue piece was not sorted before simultaneous RNA and DNA extraction. The study found over 90% viable tumor cells in every tumor sample. The chain recombines TRBV2 with TRBJ2-1; D unresolved. Material: liver tumor tissue from sampling region 2. The subset here: tumor region T2, inferior pole. The clonotype was recovered from a woman aged 55-70 years with primary liver carcinoma and hepatitis B virus infection. The CDR3 loop is CASSERRLNNEQFF. The CDR3 coding sequence is TGTGCCAGCAGTGAAAGGCGTTTAAACAATGAGCAGTTCTTC.